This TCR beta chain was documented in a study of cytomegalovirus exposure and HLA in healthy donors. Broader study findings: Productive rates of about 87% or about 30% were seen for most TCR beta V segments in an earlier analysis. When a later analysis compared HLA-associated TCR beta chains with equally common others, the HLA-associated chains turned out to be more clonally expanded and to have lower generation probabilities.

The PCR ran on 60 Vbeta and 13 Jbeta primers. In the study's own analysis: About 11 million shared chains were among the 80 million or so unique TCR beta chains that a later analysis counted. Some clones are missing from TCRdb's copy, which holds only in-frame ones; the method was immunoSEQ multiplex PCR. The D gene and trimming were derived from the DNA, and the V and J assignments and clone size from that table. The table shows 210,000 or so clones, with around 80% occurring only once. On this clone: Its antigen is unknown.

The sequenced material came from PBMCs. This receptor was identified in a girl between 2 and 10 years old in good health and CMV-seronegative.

For the CDR3, the DNA is TGCGCCAGCAGCCAAGATGAGGACAGCTATTCCTCCTACGAGCAGTACTTC. This gives the protein CASSQDEDSYSSYEQYF. The chain links TRBV4-1 to TRBJ2-7; TRBD1 is a possible D gene (6 bases). V shed 0 bases and J shed 0 bases, with 15 bases lying between them. Germline-derived CDR1 and CDR2 are MGHRA and YSYEKL. The CDR3 has 17 amino acids.